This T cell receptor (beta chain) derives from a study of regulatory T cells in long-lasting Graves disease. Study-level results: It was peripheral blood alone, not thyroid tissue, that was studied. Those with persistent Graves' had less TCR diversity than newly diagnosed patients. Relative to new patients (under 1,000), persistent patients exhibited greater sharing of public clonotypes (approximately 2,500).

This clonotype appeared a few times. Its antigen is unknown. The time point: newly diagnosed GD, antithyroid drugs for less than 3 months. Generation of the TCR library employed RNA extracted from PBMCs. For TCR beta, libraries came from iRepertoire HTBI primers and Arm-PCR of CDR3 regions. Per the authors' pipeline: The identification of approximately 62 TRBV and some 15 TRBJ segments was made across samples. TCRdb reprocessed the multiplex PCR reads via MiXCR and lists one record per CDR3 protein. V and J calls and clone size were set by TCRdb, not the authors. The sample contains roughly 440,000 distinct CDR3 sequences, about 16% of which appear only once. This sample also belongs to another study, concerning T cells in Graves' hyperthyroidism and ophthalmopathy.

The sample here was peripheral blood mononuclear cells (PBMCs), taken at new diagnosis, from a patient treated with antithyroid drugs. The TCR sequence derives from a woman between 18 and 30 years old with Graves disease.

The CDR3 region is CASSQGTGGRGNTEAFF. The CDR3 region has the DNA TGTGCCAGCAGTCAGGGGACAGGGGGGCGAGGGAACACTGAAGCTTTCTTT. The chain couples TRBV6-1 to TRBJ1-1; 11 bases are shared with TRBD1. Germline loops: CDR1 MNHNS, CDR2 SASEGT. This CDR3 comprises 17 residues. The V gene end was trimmed by 5 bases and the J gene end by 1 base; junction bases not matched to a gene: 9.